Shown below are 8 T cell receptor beta chains from a single sample sequenced in a study of shared clonotypes between healthy human individuals. TCRdb's copy holds only in-frame clones and misses some; the assay was immunoSEQ multiplex PCR. The sample has around 2.5 million clones, approximately 93% seen once; the top ten hold 0.36%. What was sequenced was naive CD4+ T cells from PBMCs. The subset denotes: CD45RA+ positively selected. These receptor sequences come from a man younger than 35 in good health. Some clones in this sample may be carry-over from other donors' samples.

CDR3 in amino acids: CASSWTGGRKAEAFF. As DNA, the CDR3 is TGTGCCAGCAGTTGGACAGGGGGCAGGAAAGCTGAAGCTTTCTTT. This chain connects TRBV28 to TRBJ1-1, with 11 nucleotides matching TRBD1. Germline V gene data show CDR1 as MDHEN and CDR2 as SYDVKM. The CDR3 contains 15 residues. J was trimmed by 6 bases and V by 4 bases; bases with no gene match: 7.

The chain recombines TRBV27 with TRBJ2-1; the D is unclear. Trimming left V 5 bases short and J 0 bases short, with 14 bases between. The V gene's germline CDR1 is MNHEY and CDR2 SMNVEV (reference sequence). The CDR3 loop spans 16 amino acids. The CDR3 sequence is CASSPSAWFSYNEQFF. The CDR3 DNA reads as TGTGCCAGCAGTCCCTCGGCGTGGTTCTCCTACAATGAGCAGTTCTTC.

The CDR3 reads CASSTSGEGGELFF. The DNA for the CDR3 is TGTGCCAGCAGCACAAGCGGGGAAGGCGGGGAGCTGTTTTTT. The chain joins TRBV11-3 to TRBJ2-2; TRBD2 aligns across 7 bases. Trimming took 5 bases from V and 7 from J; bases not matched to a gene: 7. CDR1 is SGHNT and CDR2 is YENEEA in the germline V gene. The CDR3 runs to 14 residues.

The CDR3 DNA reads TGTGCCAGCAGCCGGGGACAGTCCTACGAGCAGTACTTC. This translates into CASSRGQSYEQYF. V gene TRBV6-1 combines with J gene TRBJ2-7; 7 positions match TRBD1. The CDR3 consists of 13 residues. With V trimmed by 6 bases and J by 1 base, 3 bases remained unmatched. Germline V gene data show CDR1 as MNHNS and CDR2 as SASEGT.

V and J are TRBV18 and TRBJ1-4, with D perhaps TRBD1 (6 bases). CDR3 length equals 14 residues. From germline, CDR1 is KGHSH and CDR2 LQKENI. The V end was cut by 3 bases, the J end by 6 bases, with 11 bases between. The CDR3 reads CASSPRDKYEKLFF. CDR3 nucleotides: TGTGCCAGCTCACCCCGGGACAAGTATGAAAAACTGTTTTTT.

This clone was seen a single time. The genes are TRBV7-9 and TRBJ1-4; D unclear. V lost 1 base and J lost 4, with 10 bases in between. This CDR3 contains 15 residues. Germline loops: CDR1 SEHNR, CDR2 FQNEAQ (reference sequence). CDR3 bases: TGTGCCAGCAGCTTAGAAGAGGTCGTTAATGAAAAACTGTTTTTT. Translated: CASSLEEVVNEKLFF. The full variable domain, rest sourced from reference TRBV7-9 and TRBJ1-4, is DTGVSQNPRHKITKRGQNVTFRCDPISEHNRLYWYRQTLGQGPEFLTYFQNEAQLEKSRLLSDRFSAERPKGSFSTLEIQRTEQGDSAMYLCASSLEEVVNEKLFFGSGTQLSVL.

This chain links TRBV25-1 with TRBJ2-3; TRBD2 matches at 7 bases. Germline CDR1 and CDR2: MGHDK and SYGVNS. The CDR3 is 14 amino acids. The trim removed 2 bases at V and 2 bases at J, leaving 1 base unmatched. The CDR3 region is CASSESGVTDTQYF. DNA for the CDR3: TGTGCCAGCAGTGAAAGCGGGGTCACAGATACGCAGTATTTT. The whole variable domain, remainder taken from reference TRBV25-1 and TRBJ2-3, is EADIYQTPRYLVIGTGKKITLECSQTMGHDKMYWYQQDPGMELHLIHYSYGVNSTEKGDLSSESTVSRIRTEHFPLTLESARPSHTSQYLCASSESGVTDTQYFGPGTRLTVL.

J is TRBJ2-2 and V is TRBV7-2, with D possibly matching TRBD2 (5 bases). The germline V and J ends were trimmed by 1 base and 6 bases, with 9 bases remaining between them. Germline-derived CDR1 and CDR2 are SGHTA and FQGNSA. The CDR3 spans 14 residues. The CDR3 protein is CASSLVGVAGELFF. CDR3 DNA sequence: TGTGCCAGCAGCTTAGTCGGGGTTGCCGGGGAGCTGTTTTTT.